What follows is one T cell receptor beta chain and its context. Original handling: Using reference gene primer amplification, nucleated cell counts were estimated. Data came from immunoSEQ multiplex PCR; TCRdb stores just in-frame clones and leaves some out. D and trimming come from the DNA, and the V and J calls and clone size come from that table. This sample has around 250,000 clones; under 90% occur once, and the top ten carry 4.1%. This entry belongs to a study of blood T cell repertoires in COVID-19. Turning to the study itself: Nucleic acid was either cDNA or gDNA, and it came from T cells, B-cell-depleted T cells, or PBMCs.

Germline V gene data show CDR1 as MNHEY and CDR2 as SVGAGI. With V trimmed by 7 bases and J by 2 bases, 9 bases remained unmatched. CDR3 size: 15 residues. Living in roughly 23 US areas, the participants were between roughly 18 and 90 years of age. The receptor comes from a man aged 25-45 years with acute COVID-19. This chain links TRBV6-5 with TRBJ1-2; 8 bases match TRBD1. The sequencing input was PBMCs or T cells enriched from blood (not recorded which). CDR3 region: CASKNPGGRNYGYTF. The CDR3 DNA sequence: TGTGCCAGCAAGAACCCAGGGGGCAGGAACTATGGCTACACCTTC.